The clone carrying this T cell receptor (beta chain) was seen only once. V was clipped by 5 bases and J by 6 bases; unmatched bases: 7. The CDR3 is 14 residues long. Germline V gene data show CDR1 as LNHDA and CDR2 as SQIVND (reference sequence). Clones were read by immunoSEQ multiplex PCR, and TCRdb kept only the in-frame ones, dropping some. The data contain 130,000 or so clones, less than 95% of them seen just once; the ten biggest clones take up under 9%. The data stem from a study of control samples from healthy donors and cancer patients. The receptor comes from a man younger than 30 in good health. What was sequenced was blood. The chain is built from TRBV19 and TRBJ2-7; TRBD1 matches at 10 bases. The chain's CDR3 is CASSSRDRGFEQYF. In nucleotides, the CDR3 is TGTGCCAGTAGTTCCAGGGACAGGGGATTCGAGCAGTACTTC.